This TCR beta chain was captured in a study of blood T cell repertoires in COVID-19. This clone was observed a few times. Original handling: Estimation of nucleated cell counts was performed using reference gene primer amplification. The data were produced by immunoSEQ multiplex PCR, yet TCRdb's version contains in-frame clones alone and is incomplete. That table is the source of V, J and clone size, and D and trimming were worked out from the DNA. The data show around 130,000 clones, around 91% seen once. V was pared by 5 bases and J by 0 bases, with 7 bases of the junction left unmatched. The CDR3 has 15 residues. Germline assignment: CDR1 MDHEN and CDR2 SYDVKM.

Material for sequencing was peripheral blood. The chain is built from TRBV28 and TRBJ2-7; 7 nucleotides align to TRBD1. This sequence originates from a man aged 70-80 years with active or convalescent COVID-19. The CDR3 is CASSGAGTASYEQYF. The DNA of the CDR3 is TGTGCCAGCAGTGGAGCCGGGACAGCCTCCTACGAGCAGTACTTC.